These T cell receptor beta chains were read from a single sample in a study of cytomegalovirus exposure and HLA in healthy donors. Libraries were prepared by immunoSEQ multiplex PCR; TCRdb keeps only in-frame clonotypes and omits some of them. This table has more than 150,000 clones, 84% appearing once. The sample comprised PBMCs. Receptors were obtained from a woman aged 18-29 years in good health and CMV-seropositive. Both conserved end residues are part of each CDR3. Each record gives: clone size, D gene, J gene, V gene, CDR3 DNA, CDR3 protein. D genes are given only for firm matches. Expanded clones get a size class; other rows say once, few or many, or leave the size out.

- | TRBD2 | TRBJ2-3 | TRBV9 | TGTGCCAGCAGCGAAAAAAGGACGACTAGCGGGGTCTTGGATACGCAGTATTTT | CASSEKRTTSGVLDTQYF
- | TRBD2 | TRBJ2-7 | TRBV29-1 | TGCAGCGTAGGGGGGGGACTAGACGAGCAGTACTTC | CSVGGGLDEQYF
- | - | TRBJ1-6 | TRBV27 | TGTGCCAGCAGCCCCCGGGAGTCAACTTACTCCTATAATTCACCCCTCCACTTT | CASSPRESTYSYNSPLHF
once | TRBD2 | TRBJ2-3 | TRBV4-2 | TGTGCCAGCAGCCAAGCTAGCGGGGGGGCGGATACGCAGTATTTT | CASSQASGGADTQYF
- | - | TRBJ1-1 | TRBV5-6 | TGTGCCAGCAGCTTGTACAGGTTCGAGAACACTGAAGCTTTCTTT | CASSLYRFENTEAFF
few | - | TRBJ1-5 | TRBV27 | TGTGCCAGCAGTTTAGAGGCCGGGCAGCCCCAGCATTTT | CASSLEAGQPQHF
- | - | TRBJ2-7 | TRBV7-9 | TGTGCCAGCAGCTTCGAGACAGCCTACGAGCAGTACTTC | CASSFETAYEQYF
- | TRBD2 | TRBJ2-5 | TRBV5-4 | TGTGCCAGCAGCACCCCGGGGGGGGGCGAGACCCAGTACTTC | CASSTPGGGETQYF
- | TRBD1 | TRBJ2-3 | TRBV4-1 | TGCGCCAGCAGCCACCCCCCGGGACAGAGCACAGATACGCAGTATTTT | CASSHPPGQSTDTQYF
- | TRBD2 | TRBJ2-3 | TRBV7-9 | TGTGCCAGCAGCCCAGCTAGCGGGGGGGGCACAGATACGCAGTATTTT | CASSPASGGGTDTQYF
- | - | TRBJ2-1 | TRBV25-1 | TGTGCCAGCAGTGAATACCCTTACAATGAGCAGTTCTTC | CASSEYPYNEQFF
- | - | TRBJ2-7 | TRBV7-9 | TGTGCCAGCAACGACGGCGGAGCCTACGAGCAGTACTTC | CASNDGGAYEQYF
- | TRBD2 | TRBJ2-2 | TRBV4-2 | TGTGCCAGCAGCGGGAGCGGGGTGGCCGGGGAGCTGTTTTTT | CASSGSGVAGELFF
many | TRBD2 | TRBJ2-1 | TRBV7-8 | TGTGCCAGCAGCTTAGCCGCTAGCGGGGGGTACAATGAGCAGTTCTTC | CASSLAASGGYNEQFF
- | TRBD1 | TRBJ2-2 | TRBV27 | TGTGCCAGCAGTTTAAAAGGAACAGGGGCTAACACCGGGGAGCTGTTTTTT | CASSLKGTGANTGELFF
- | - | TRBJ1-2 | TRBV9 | TGTGCCAGCAGCGGAAGGGGAGGTGCGTCCGGAGCCACCTTC | CASSGRGGASGATF
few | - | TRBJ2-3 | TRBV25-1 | TGTGCCAGCAGTGAATCAGCAAGACTCACAGATACGCAGTATTTT | CASSESARLTDTQYF
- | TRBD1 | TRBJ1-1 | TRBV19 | TGTGCCAGTAGTTTCGGGACAGGGAGAGACACTGAAGCTTTCTTT | CASSFGTGRDTEAFF
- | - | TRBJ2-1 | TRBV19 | TGTGCCAGTAGTCCCCGCGCTAGACAGGCCTTGAACAATGAGCAGTTCTTC | CASSPRARQALNNEQFF
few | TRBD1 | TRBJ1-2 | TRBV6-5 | TGTGCCAGCGGGGACAGGGAGATTTTTAGCTATGGCTACACCTTC | CASGDREIFSYGYTF
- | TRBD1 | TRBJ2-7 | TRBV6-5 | TGTGCCAGCAGTTACACTATCCCGGGACAGGCCTACGAGCAGTACTTC | CASSYTIPGQAYEQYF
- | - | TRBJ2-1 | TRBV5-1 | TGCGCCAGCAGCTTGGAACGGCGCCAGGGGGGCTACAATGAGCAGTTCTTC | CASSLERRQGGYNEQFF
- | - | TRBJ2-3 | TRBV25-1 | TGTGCCAGCAACCCGACAGAAGCTACAGATACGCAGTATTTT | CASNPTEATDTQYF
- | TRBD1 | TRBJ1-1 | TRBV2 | TGTGCCAGCAGCCGGGACAGGGTTTGGGCTTTCTTT | CASSRDRVWAFF
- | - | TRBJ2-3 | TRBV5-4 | TGTGCCAGCAGCTCCAGAAGGGTAGCGGGCACAGATACGCAGTATTTT | CASSSRRVAGTDTQYF
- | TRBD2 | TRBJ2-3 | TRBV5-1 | TGCGCCAGCAGCCAAGGACTAGCGGACACAGATACGCAGTATTTT | CASSQGLADTDTQYF
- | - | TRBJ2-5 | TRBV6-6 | TGTGCCAGCAGTTACTCCAAAGAGACCCAGTACTTC | CASSYSKETQYF
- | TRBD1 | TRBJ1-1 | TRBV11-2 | TGTGCCAGCAGCCTAGGGAAAGGACAGGGGGCTTCGGGTGCTTTCTTT | CASSLGKGQGASGAFF
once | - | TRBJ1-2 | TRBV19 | TGTGCCAGTAACGATCAGGGAAGAGGCTTCGGCTACACCTTC | CASNDQGRGFGYTF
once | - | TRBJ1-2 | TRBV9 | TGTGCCAGCAGCGTAGCTACAGTAGCTAACTATGGCTACACCTTC | CASSVATVANYGYTF
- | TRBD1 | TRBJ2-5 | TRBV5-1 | TGCGCCAGCAGCTTCCAGGGGGAAGAGACCCAGTACTTC | CASSFQGEETQYF
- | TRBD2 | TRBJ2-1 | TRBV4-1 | TGCGCCAGCAGCCAAGATCAAGACAGCGGGGGGGCTTATGAGCAGTTCTTC | CASSQDQDSGGAYEQFF
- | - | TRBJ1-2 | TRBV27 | TGTGCCAGCAGTTCACCCCGGACAGCTAACTATGGCTACACCTTC | CASSSPRTANYGYTF
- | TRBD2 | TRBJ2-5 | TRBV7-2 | TGTGCCAGCAGCCCAGCGGCTAGCGGGGGACGGGAGACCCAGTACTTC | CASSPAASGGRETQYF
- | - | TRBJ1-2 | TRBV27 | TGTGCCAGCAGCCCCGGGAGGAACTATGGCTACACCTTC | CASSPGRNYGYTF
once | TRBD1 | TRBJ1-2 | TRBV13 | TGTGCCAGCAGCCTAGGACAGGGGAAAGATGGCTACACCTTC | CASSLGQGKDGYTF
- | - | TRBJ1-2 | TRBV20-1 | TGCAGTGTTGTGACTGCCCACACCTTC | CSVVTAHTF
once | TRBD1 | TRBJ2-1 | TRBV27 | TGTGCCAGCAGTTTAACATCGGGACAGGGTATTTACAATGAGCAGTTCTTC | CASSLTSGQGIYNEQFF
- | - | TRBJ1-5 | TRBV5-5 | TGTGCCAGCAGCATACAGGGTTTAGGCAATCAGCCCCAGCATTTT | CASSIQGLGNQPQHF
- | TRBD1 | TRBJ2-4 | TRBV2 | TGTGCCAGCAGTAAAGGACAGGGGGGTACCATTCAGTACTTC | CASSKGQGGTIQYF
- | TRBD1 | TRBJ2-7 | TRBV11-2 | TGTGCCAGCAGCTTCCGGGACAGCTCCTACGAGCAGTACTTC | CASSFRDSSYEQYF
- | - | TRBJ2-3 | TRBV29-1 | TGCAGCGTTGCTAGGACAGATACGCAGTATTTT | CSVARTDTQYF
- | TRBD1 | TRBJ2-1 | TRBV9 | TGTGCCAGCAGCGAGGAACAGGGGAGCTCCTACAATGAGCAGTTCTTC | CASSEEQGSSYNEQFF
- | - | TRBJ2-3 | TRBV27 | TGTGCCAGCAGTCCCCAGGTACCTAGCACAGATACGCAGTATTTT | CASSPQVPSTDTQYF
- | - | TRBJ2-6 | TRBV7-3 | TGTGCCAGCAGCTTAACTAGCTCTGGGGCCAACGTCCTGACTTTC | CASSLTSSGANVLTF
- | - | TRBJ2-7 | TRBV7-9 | TGTGCCAGCAGCCAAGGATCAGGGGTCGAGCAGTACTTC | CASSQGSGVEQYF
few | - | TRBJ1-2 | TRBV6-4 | TGTGCCAGCAGTGAGGATTTGGAGGGATCTAGGGGCTACACCTTC | CASSEDLEGSRGYTF
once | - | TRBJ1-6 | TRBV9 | TGTGCCAGCAGCGTAGATGCGGAGAATTCACCCCTCCACTTT | CASSVDAENSPLHF
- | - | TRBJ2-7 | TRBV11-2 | TGTGCCAGCAGCTTAGATTTGGGGGGGCAGTACTTC | CASSLDLGGQYF
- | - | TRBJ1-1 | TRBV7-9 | TGTGCCAGCAGCCCCGTTGGGCTTAGTAGGACTGAAGCTTTCTTT | CASSPVGLSRTEAFF
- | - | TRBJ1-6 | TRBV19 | TGTGCCAGTAGTATAGTGGCAGACTCTAATTCACCCCTCCACTTT | CASSIVADSNSPLHF
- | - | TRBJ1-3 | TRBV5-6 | TGTGCCAGCAGCCATACAGGTCCTGGAAACACCATATATTTT | CASSHTGPGNTIYF
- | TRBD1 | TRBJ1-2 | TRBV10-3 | TGTGCCACCTTCAGTCGGGACAGCTATGGCTACACCTTC | CATFSRDSYGYTF